This passage covers 32 T cell receptor beta chains from one sample sequenced in a study of T cells in Graves' hyperthyroidism and ophthalmopathy. RNA transcripts gave rise to amplified TCR beta CDR3 regions. TCR CDR3 regions were first amplified by RT-PCR with HTBI primers. MiXCR, run by TCRdb on the multiplex PCR reads, gives a single entry per CDR3 protein. Of 390,000 or so distinct CDR3 sequences in the sample, about 14% were seen once. Sequencing was performed on blood. These receptor sequences come from a man between 18 and 29 years old with Graves' ophthalmopathy.

In this sample, this clonotype turned up a few times. The chain combines TRBV11-2 with TRBJ1-1; D might be TRBD1 (5 bases). V lost 3 bases to trimming and J lost 2 bases, with 13 bases between them. Germline V gene data show CDR1 as SGHAT and CDR2 as FQNNGV. The CDR3 spans 15 residues. The CDR3: CASSFYDRPNTEAFF. CDR3 nucleotide sequence: TGTGCCAGCAGCTTCTACGACAGACCTAACACTGAAGCTTTCTTT.

The rearrangement joins TRBV19 to TRBJ2-3; D is possibly TRBD1 (6 bases). The germline gives CDR1 LNHDA, CDR2 SQIVND (reference sequence). This CDR3 has 15 residues. Trimming stripped 6 bases from V and 6 bases from J, with 19 bases between. CDR3 sequence reads: CASSMRTGIWDTQYF. CDR3 DNA: TGTGCCAGTAGCATGAGAACAGGGATTTGGGATACGCAGTATTTT.

This clonotype has a count of ten or more. This sequence joins TRBV10-3 and TRBJ2-7, with 8 bases fitting TRBD1. The trim removed 5 bases at V and 2 bases at J, leaving 5 bases unmatched. CDR3 length equals 14 residues. CDR1 and CDR2 (germline): ENHRY, SYGVKD. The CDR3 DNA reads TGTGCCATCAGTCCTGGGACAGGCGCCTACGAGCAGTACTTC. Amino acids: CAISPGTGAYEQYF.

This clonotype has ten or more counts. The CDR3 DNA reads as TGTGCCACCAGTGATCCTCCGCGGGAGGGTGACAATGAGCAGTTCTTC. This sequence encodes CATSDPPREGDNEQFF. The genes are TRBV24-1 and TRBJ2-1; the match to TRBD2 covers 9 bases. Germline V lookup: CDR1 KGHDR, CDR2 SFDVKD. V shed 3 bases and J 5 bases; nucleotides not matched to a gene: 7. The CDR3 loop spans 16 amino acids.

This clonotype was observed at least ten times. The chain recombines TRBV3-1 with TRBJ2-7; TRBD2 is a possible D gene (6 bases). V was shortened by 4 bases and J by 4 bases, with 11 bases between the two germline ends. Germline V CDR1 and CDR2: LGHDT, YNNKEL (reference sequence). This CDR3 has 13 amino acids. CDR3 residues: CASSLFAGYEQYF. Here the CDR3 DNA reads TGTGCCAGCAGCCTCTTCGCGGGATACGAGCAGTACTTC.

The V call is TRBV12-3 or TRBV12-4, the J call TRBJ1-1; D is unclear. The CDR3 runs to 13 residues. The V and J ends lost 6 bases and 9 bases respectively, with 17 bases between them. The CDR3 coding sequence is TGTGCCAGCAGCGCCCCTGAGGCCGGAAAAGCTTTCTTT. This sequence encodes CASSAPEAGKAFF.

This clonotype was seen at least ten times. The chain uses TRBV18 and TRBJ2-5; TRBD2 might be the D (5 bases). CDR1 and CDR2 from the germline V gene are KGHSH and LQKENI. Trimming pared 3 bases from V and 6 bases from J, leaving 11 bases between. The CDR3 totals 13 residues. CDR3 residues: CASSPDGVQTQYF. CDR3 coding DNA: TGTGCCAGCTCACCGGACGGGGTGCAGACCCAGTACTTC.

As to this clonotype: This may be a read error, as it is one base from a much larger clone. The chain carries TRBV7-2 and TRBJ1-4; 9 bases match TRBD1. Germline lookup yields CDR1 SGHTA and CDR2 FQGNSA. The V segment lost 5 bases and the J segment 7 bases; nucleotides outside the gene matches: 5. The CDR3 spans 14 residues. CDR3 residues: CASSPTGGGEKLFF. The CDR3 DNA follows: TGTGCCAGCAGCCCGACAGGGGGGGGTGAAAAACTGTTTTTT.

This clonotype was recorded at least ten times. The chain carries TRBV11-3 and TRBJ2-3, with 8 nucleotides matching TRBD1. The length of the CDR3 is 15 residues. Trimming removed 5 bases from V and 2 bases from J; junction bases left unmatched: 6. CDR1 is SGHNT, CDR2 YENEEA, per germline. CDR3 loop: CASSPRQGHTDTQYF. The CDR3 DNA reads TGTGCCAGCAGCCCGCGACAGGGGCACACAGATACGCAGTATTTT.

V is TRBV7-2 and J is TRBJ2-7; TRBD1 agrees at 7 bases. V was clipped by 5 bases and J by 5 bases; unmatched bases: 9. The CDR3 consists of 14 residues. Per germline, CDR1 SGHTA and CDR2 FQGNSA. The CDR3 DNA sequence: TGTGCCAGCAGCCCCACGACAGGGTCCGACGAGCAGTACTTC. Translating gives CASSPTTGSDEQYF.

Many counts were recorded for this clonotype. V usage is TRBV20-1 and J usage is TRBJ1-1, with a possible D match to TRBD1 (6 bases). The CDR3 covers 15 residues. V was pared by 0 bases and J by 3 bases, with 14 bases between. Germline assignment: CDR1 DFQATT and CDR2 SNEGSKA (reference sequence). The CDR3 DNA follows: TGCAGTGCTAGAGAGGGGGACGGGGGCTACACTGAAGCTTTCTTT. This translates into CSAREGDGGYTEAFF.

This clonotype came up many times. The J gene is TRBJ2-5, the V gene TRBV20-1; 9 bases align to TRBD2. Germline V lookup: CDR1 DFQATT, CDR2 SNEGSKA (reference sequence). V lost 6 bases, J lost 4 bases, and 3 bases stayed unmatched. CDR3 length: 12 residues. Written as DNA, the CDR3 is TGCAGTGCACCAGCGGGGGGAGAGACCCAGTACTTC. This translates into CSAPAGGETQYF.

The chain links TRBV19 to TRBJ2-1; 8 nucleotides agree with TRBD2. This CDR3 is built from 17 residues. Germline CDR1 LNHDA, CDR2 SQIVND (reference sequence). The V segment lost 0 bases and the J segment 0 bases; nucleotides outside the gene matches: 4. CDR3 protein: CASSIDRLAISYNEQFF. CDR3 bases: TGTGCCAGTAGTATAGACCGACTAGCGATCTCCTACAATGAGCAGTTCTTC.

The chain combines TRBV6-1 with TRBJ2-2; 7 bases are a match to TRBD2. The V gene's germline CDR1 is MNHNS and CDR2 SASEGT. Trimming took 6 bases from V and 1 from J; bases not matched to a gene: 5. The CDR3 length is 15 residues. CDR3 amino acids: CASRGPGGNTGELFF. The CDR3, as DNA: TGTGCCAGCAGGGGTCCGGGGGGGAACACCGGGGAGCTGTTTTTT.

This clonotype turned up a few times. The V and J genes are TRBV7-9 and TRBJ1-4; no definite D call. V dropped 3 bases and J dropped 7 bases, with 6 bases sitting between them. Germline V CDR1 and CDR2: SEHNR, FQNEAQ (reference sequence). This CDR3 comprises 12 residues. The CDR3 reads CASSFLAEKLFF. CDR3 DNA: TGTGCCAGCAGCTTTCTGGCTGAAAAACTGTTTTTT.

The V and J genes are TRBV15 and TRBJ1-5; TRBD1 is a possible D gene (6 bases). V dropped 5 bases and J dropped 1 base, with 15 bases sitting between them. Germline CDR1 is LNHNV and CDR2 is YYDKDF (reference sequence). The CDR3 covers 16 residues. CDR3 sequence: CATSPGGRVSNQPQHF. The DNA of the CDR3 is TGTGCCACCAGCCCTGGGGGCAGGGTAAGCAATCAGCCCCAGCATTTT. Together with reference TRBV15 and TRBJ1-5, the CDR3 gives the full variable domain: DAMVIQNPRYQVTQFGKPVTLSCSQTLNHNVMYWYQQKSSQAPKLLFHYYDKDFNNEADTPDNFQSRRPNTSFCFLDIRSPGLGDTAMYLCATSPGGRVSNQPQHFGDGTRLSIL.

This clonotype showed up many times. V gene TRBV7-9 combines with J gene TRBJ2-1, with D possibly being TRBD1 (6 bases). V was shortened by 6 bases and J by 0 bases, with 15 bases between the two germline ends. Germline assignment: CDR1 SEHNR and CDR2 FQNEAQ (reference sequence). The CDR3 spans 16 residues. CDR3 coding DNA: TGTGCCAGCAGTTTCCGTCGGACAGACTCCTACAATGAGCAGTTCTTC. Its translation is CASSFRRTDSYNEQFF.

This clonotype has a count of ten or more. The chain joins TRBV20-1 to TRBJ2-3, with D possibly matching TRBD1 (5 bases). This CDR3 spans 14 amino acids. The V gene lost 3 bases and the J gene lost 5 bases, with 15 bases spanning the gap. Per germline, CDR1 DFQATT and CDR2 SNEGSKA (reference sequence). CDR3 region: CSASWGPERDTQYF. In DNA, the CDR3 is TGCAGTGCTAGTTGGGGCCCAGAACGAGATACGCAGTATTTT.

This clonotype occurred many times. J is TRBJ1-4 and V is TRBV5-1, with TRBD1 matching over 9 bases. The CDR3 is 17 residues long. V lost 5 bases and J lost 8; bases outside the gene matches: 16. Germline V gives CDR1 SGHRS, CDR2 YFSETQ. CDR3 DNA sequence: TGCGCCAGCAGAAATCGGCCGGACAGGGGAAGGGGAGAAAAACTGTTTTTT. Its protein is CASRNRPDRGRGEKLFF.

Concerning this clonotype: At one boundary the junction diverges from the germline segment, which might be a read error. The chain couples TRBV19 to TRBJ1-1; TRBD1 is a possible D gene (6 bases). Germline V CDR1 and CDR2: LNHDA, SQIVND (reference sequence). This CDR3 is built from 15 residues. The DNA of the CDR3 is TGTGCCAGTAGTATTCCCAGGGGTGGGGACACTGAAGCTCTCTTT. Translation gives CASSIPRGGDTEALF.

Concerning this clonotype itself: A read error may be the cause here, since a much bigger clone is one base away. Because it lacks the conserved phenylalanine or tryptophan at the end, this CDR3 is likely a read error. V gene TRBV18 combines with J gene TRBJ2-7; possibly TRBD2 for D (6 bases). There are 14 residues in the CDR3. V lost 7 bases, J lost 2 bases, and 15 bases lay in between. The germline CDR1 and CDR2 sequences are KGHSH and LQKENI. The DNA for the CDR3 is TGTGCCAGCTTTCTCGGGACTCCTCCCTACGAGCAGTACCTC. The encoded protein is CASFLGTPPYEQYL.

This clonotype was seen ten or more times. This chain links TRBV12-3 or TRBV12-4 with TRBJ2-5; 8 nucleotides match TRBD1. The CDR3 covers 14 residues. J was trimmed by 5 bases and V by 4 bases; bases with no gene match: 6. DNA of the CDR3: TGTGCCAGCAGTTCGGGACAGGCGGGCGAGACCCAGTACTTC. Amino acid sequence: CASSSGQAGETQYF.

This chain joins TRBV5-1 and TRBJ1-5; 10 positions agree with TRBD1. The CDR3 consists of 15 residues. Germline-derived CDR1 and CDR2 are SGHRS and YFSETQ. The V and J ends lost 2 bases and 5 bases, in that order; junction bases with no gene match: 4. CDR3 region: CASSFPGTGDQPQHF. The CDR3 bases are TGCGCCAGCAGCTTCCCCGGGACAGGGGATCAGCCCCAGCATTTT.

This CDR3 is CASSLKGTGGELFF. The CDR3 nucleotides are TGTGCCAGCAGCTTAAAAGGTACCGGCGGGGAGCTGTTTTTT. J is TRBJ2-2 and V is TRBV7-2; no clear D gene. The V and J ends lost 2 bases and 7 bases respectively, with 11 bases between them. In germline, CDR1 is SGHTA, CDR2 FQGNSA. This CDR3 has 14 amino acids.

This clonotype came up many times. The J gene is TRBJ1-1, the V gene TRBV12-3 or TRBV12-4; no clear D gene. The V and J ends lost 3 bases and 5 bases respectively, with 13 bases between them. The CDR3 is 14 residues long. The CDR3 coding sequence is TGTGCCAGCAGTTTCGTTCGCGTGGATACTGAAGCTTTCTTT. Protein sequence: CASSFVRVDTEAFF.

There are many counts of this clonotype. The chain has TRBV6-4 and TRBJ2-1; D is undetermined. Germline CDR1 MRHNA, CDR2 SNTAGT. V was pared by 0 bases and J by 2 bases, with 8 bases between. CDR3 length equals 15 residues. DNA of the CDR3: TGTGCCAGCAGTGACTCACCAGACCCCTACAATGAGCAGTTCTTC. It translates to CASSDSPDPYNEQFF.

At least ten counts were recorded for this clonotype. The chain uses TRBV27 and TRBJ2-5; possible D gene TRBD2, 5 bases. CDR3 length: 15 residues. CDR1 MNHEY and CDR2 SMNVEV come from the germline V gene (reference sequence). The V end lost 3 bases, the J end lost 5 bases, and 16 bases lay between the germline ends. The chain's CDR3 is CASSFVGRGGETQYF. Here the CDR3 DNA reads TGTGCCAGCAGTTTTGTGGGGAGAGGAGGTGAGACCCAGTACTTC.

This clonotype was recorded many times. This chain uses TRBV12-3 or TRBV12-4 with TRBJ1-4; D is possibly TRBD1 (5 bases). V lost 1 base to trimming and J lost 8 bases, with 14 bases between them. The CDR3 loop spans 15 amino acids. This CDR3 is CASSLGGVEREKLFF. The CDR3 nucleotides are TGTGCCAGCAGTTTAGGAGGGGTTGAGCGAGAAAAACTGTTTTTT.

J is TRBJ1-5 and V is TRBV4-2, with D hard to call. Germline CDR1 LGHNA, CDR2 YNFKEQ. The V end lost 0 bases, the J end lost 0 bases, and 15 bases lay between the germline ends. The CDR3 is made up of 18 amino acids. Here the CDR3 reads CASSQEISGIYSNQPQHF. The CDR3 nucleotides are TGTGCCAGCAGCCAAGAAATTTCTGGAATATATAGCAATCAGCCCCAGCATTTT.

The sample holds many counts of this clonotype. The chain uses TRBV13 and TRBJ2-3; the match to TRBD1 covers 9 bases. Germline lookup yields CDR1 PRHDT and CDR2 FYEKMQ (reference sequence). The ends lost 0 bases at V and 6 bases at J; junction bases unmatched: 13. The CDR3 covers 18 residues. CDR3 in DNA: TGTGCCAGCAGCTTAGGCTGGGAGGACAGGGGAGGAGTGGATACGCAGTATTTT. Residues: CASSLGWEDRGGVDTQYF.

The sample holds many counts of this clonotype. V and J are TRBV15 and TRBJ2-3; D may be TRBD2 (6 bases). CDR3 length equals 16 residues. Trimming stripped 0 bases from V and 4 bases from J, with 14 bases between. Looked up from germline, CDR1 is LNHNV and CDR2 is YYDKDF (reference sequence). CDR3 loop: CATSRDRGGFADTQYF. The CDR3 bases are TGTGCCACCAGCAGAGATCGAGGAGGGTTTGCAGATACGCAGTATTTT.

This clonotype was seen repeatedly, ten times or more. V is TRBV20-1 and J is TRBJ1-1; perhaps TRBD1 as D (5 bases). CDR1 DFQATT and CDR2 SNEGSKA come from the germline V gene (reference sequence). The CDR3 length is 12 residues. The V end lost 1 base, the J end lost 5 bases, and 8 bases lay between the germline ends. The CDR3 DNA follows: TGCAGTGCTAGAGCTGGGGGGACTGAAGCTTTCTTT. The encoded protein is CSARAGGTEAFF.